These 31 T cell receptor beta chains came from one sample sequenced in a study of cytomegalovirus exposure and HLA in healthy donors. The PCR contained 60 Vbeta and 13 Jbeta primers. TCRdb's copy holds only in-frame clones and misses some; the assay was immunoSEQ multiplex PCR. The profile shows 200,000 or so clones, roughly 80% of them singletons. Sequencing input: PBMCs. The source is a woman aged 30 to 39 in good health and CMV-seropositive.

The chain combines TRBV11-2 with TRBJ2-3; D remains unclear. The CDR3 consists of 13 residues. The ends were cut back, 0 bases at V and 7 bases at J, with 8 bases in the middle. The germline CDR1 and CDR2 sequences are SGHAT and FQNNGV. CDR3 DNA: TGTGCCAGCAGCTTAGAAAGGAGAAATACGCAGTATTTT. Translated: CASSLERRNTQYF.

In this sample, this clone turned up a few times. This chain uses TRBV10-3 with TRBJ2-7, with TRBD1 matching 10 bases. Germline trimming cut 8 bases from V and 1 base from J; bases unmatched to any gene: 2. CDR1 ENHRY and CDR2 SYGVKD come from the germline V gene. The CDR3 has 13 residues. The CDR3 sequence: CAIGQGGSYEQYF. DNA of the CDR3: TGTGCCATCGGACAGGGGGGTTCCTACGAGCAGTACTTC.

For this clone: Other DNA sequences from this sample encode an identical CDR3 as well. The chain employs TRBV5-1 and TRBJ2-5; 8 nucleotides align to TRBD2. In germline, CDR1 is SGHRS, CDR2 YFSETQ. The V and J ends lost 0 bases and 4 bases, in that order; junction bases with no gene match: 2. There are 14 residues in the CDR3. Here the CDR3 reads CASSLGLARETQYF. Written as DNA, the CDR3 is TGCGCCAGCAGCTTGGGACTAGCGAGAGAGACCCAGTACTTC.

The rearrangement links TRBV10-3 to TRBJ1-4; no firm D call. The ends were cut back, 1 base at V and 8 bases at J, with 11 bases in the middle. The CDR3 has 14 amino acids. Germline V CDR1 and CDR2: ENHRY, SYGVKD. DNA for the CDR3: TGTGCCATCAGTGAGTGGAAAGGAGCGGAAAAACTGTTTTTT. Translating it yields CAISEWKGAEKLFF.

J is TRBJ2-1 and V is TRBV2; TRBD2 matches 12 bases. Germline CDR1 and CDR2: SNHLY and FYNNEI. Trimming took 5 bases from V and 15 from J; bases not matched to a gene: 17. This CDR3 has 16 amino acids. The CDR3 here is CASSLGPSGGALRPFF. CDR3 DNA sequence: TGTGCCAGCAGTTTGGGTCCTAGCGGGGGGGCTCTGAGGCCGTTCTTC.

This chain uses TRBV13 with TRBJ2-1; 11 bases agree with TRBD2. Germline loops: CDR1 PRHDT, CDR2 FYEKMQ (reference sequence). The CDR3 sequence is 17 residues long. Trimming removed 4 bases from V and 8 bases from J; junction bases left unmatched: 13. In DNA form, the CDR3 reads TGTGCCAGCAGCTCACGCCCGGGAACTAGCGGGAGCTATGAGCAGTTCTTC. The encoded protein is CASSSRPGTSGSYEQFF. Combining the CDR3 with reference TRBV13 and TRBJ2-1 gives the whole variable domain AAGVIQSPRHLIKEKRETATLKCYPIPRHDTVYWYQQGPGQDPQFLISFYEKMQSDKGSIPDRFSAQQFSDYHSELNMSSLELGDSALYFCASSSRPGTSGSYEQFFGPGTRLTVL.

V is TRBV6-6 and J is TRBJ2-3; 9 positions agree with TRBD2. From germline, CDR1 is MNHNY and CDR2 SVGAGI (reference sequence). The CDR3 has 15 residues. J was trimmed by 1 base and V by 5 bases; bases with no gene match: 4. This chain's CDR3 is CASSRTSEGTDTQYF. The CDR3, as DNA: TGTGCCAGCAGTAGGACTAGCGAGGGCACAGATACGCAGTATTTT.

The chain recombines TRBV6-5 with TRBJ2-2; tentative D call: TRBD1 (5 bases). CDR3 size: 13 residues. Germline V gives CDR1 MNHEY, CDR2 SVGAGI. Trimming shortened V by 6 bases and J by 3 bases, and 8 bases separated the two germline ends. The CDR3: CASRLRDTGELFF. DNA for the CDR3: TGTGCCAGCAGACTCAGGGACACCGGGGAGCTGTTTTTT.

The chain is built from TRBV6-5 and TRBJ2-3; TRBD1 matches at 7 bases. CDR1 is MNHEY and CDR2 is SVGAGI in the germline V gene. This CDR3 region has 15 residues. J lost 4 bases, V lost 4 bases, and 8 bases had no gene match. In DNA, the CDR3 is TGTGCCAGCAGTTTCCGGGACAGTCCCCCAGATACGCAGTATTTT. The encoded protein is CASSFRDSPPDTQYF.

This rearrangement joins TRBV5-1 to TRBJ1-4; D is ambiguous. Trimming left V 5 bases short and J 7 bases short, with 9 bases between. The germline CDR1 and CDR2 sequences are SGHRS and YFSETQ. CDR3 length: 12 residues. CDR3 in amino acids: CASSREGEKLFF. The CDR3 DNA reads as TGCGCCAGCAGTCGAGAGGGTGAAAAACTGTTTTTT.

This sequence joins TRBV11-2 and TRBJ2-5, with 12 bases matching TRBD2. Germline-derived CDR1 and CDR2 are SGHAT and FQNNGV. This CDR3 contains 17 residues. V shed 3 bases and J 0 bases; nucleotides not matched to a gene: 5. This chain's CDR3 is CASSFRLAGEYQETQYF. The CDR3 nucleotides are TGTGCCAGCAGCTTTAGACTAGCGGGGGAGTACCAAGAGACCCAGTACTTC. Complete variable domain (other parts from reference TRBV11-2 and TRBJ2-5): EAGVAQSPRYKIIEKRQSVAFWCNPISGHATLYWYQQILGQGPKLLIQFQNNGVVDDSQLPKDRFSAERLKGVDSTLKIQPAKLEDSAVYLCASSFRLAGEYQETQYFGPGTRLLVL.

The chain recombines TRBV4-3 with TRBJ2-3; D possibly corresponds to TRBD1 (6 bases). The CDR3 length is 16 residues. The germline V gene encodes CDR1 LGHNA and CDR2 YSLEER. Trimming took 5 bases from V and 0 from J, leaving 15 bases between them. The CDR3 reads CASSLGETGSTDTQYF. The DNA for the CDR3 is TGCGCCAGCAGCTTAGGAGAGACAGGAAGCACAGATACGCAGTATTTT.

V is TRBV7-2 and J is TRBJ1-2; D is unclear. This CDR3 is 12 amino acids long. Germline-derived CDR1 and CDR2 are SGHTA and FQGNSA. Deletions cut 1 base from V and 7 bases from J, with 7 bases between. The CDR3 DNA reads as TGTGCCAGCAGCTTAGGGAGGCTTGGCTACACCTTC. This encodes CASSLGRLGYTF.

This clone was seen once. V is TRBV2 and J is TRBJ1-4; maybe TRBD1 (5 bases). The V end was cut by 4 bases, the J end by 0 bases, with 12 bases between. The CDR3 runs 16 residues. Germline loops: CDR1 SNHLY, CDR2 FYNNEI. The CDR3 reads CASSVQGWATNEKLFF. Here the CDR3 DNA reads TGTGCCAGCAGTGTCCAGGGATGGGCAACTAATGAAAAACTGTTTTTT.

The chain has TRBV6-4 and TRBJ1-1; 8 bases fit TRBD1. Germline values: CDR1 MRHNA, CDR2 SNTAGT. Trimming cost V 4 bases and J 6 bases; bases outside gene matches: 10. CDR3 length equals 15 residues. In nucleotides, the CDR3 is TGTGCCAGCAGTGCACTCACAGGGGGACACCCTGAAGCTTTCTTT. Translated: CASSALTGGHPEAFF.

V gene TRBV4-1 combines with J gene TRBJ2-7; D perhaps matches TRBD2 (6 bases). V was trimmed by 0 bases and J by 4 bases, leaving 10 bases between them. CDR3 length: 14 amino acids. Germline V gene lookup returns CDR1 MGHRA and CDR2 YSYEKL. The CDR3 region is CASSQDEGRYEQYF. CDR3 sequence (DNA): TGCGCCAGCAGCCAAGACGAGGGGAGGTACGAGCAGTACTTC.

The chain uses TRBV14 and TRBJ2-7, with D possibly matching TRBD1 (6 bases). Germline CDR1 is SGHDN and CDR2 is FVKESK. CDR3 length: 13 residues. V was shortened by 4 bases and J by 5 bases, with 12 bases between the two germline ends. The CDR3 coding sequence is TGTGCCAGCAGCCGGGGGCCAGGGGACGAGCAGTACTTC. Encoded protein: CASSRGPGDEQYF.

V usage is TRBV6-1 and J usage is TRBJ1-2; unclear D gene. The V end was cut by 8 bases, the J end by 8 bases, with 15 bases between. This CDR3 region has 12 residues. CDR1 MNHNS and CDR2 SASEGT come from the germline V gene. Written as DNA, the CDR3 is TGTGCCAGCGGGAGGTCCGGTCGGGGCTACACCTTC. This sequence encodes CASGRSGRGYTF.

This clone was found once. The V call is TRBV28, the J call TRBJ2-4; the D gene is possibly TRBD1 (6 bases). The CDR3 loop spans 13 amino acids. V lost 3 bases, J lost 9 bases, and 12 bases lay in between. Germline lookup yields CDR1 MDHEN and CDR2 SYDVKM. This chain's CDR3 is CASSFTGLAIQYF. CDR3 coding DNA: TGTGCCAGCAGTTTTACAGGGTTAGCCATTCAGTACTTC.

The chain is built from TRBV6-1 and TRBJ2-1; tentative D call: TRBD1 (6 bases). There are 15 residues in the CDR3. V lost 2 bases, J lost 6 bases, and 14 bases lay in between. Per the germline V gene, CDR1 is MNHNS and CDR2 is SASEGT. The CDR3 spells CASSERDTIANEQFF. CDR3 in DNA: TGTGCCAGCAGTGAAAGGGACACCATCGCCAATGAGCAGTTCTTC.

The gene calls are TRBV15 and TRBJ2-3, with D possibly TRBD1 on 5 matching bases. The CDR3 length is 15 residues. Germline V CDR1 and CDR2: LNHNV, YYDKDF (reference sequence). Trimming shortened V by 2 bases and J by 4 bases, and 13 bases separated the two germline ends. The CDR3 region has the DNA TGTGCCACCAGCAGACCCCGGGTGGGGCCAGATACGCAGTATTTT. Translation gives CATSRPRVGPDTQYF.

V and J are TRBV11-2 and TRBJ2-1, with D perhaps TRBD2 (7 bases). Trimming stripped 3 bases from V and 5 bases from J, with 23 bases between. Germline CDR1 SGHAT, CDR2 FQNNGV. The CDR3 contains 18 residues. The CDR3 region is CASSLYGGSGGAHNEQFF. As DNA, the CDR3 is TGTGCCAGCAGCTTGTATGGAGGTTCGGGGGGCGCCCACAATGAGCAGTTCTTC.

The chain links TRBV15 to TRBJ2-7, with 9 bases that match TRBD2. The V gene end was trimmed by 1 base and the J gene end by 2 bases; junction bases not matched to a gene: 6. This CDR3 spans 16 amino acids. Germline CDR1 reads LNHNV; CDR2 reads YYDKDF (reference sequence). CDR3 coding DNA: TGTGCCACCAGCAGAGTTAGACTAGCGGATACCTACGAGCAGTACTTC. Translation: CATSRVRLADTYEQYF.

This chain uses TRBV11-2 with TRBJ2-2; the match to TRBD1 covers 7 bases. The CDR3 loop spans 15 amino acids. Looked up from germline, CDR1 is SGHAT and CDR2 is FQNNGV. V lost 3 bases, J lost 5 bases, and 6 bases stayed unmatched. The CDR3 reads CASSLYRGRTGELFF. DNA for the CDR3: TGTGCCAGCAGCTTGTACAGGGGTCGGACCGGGGAGCTGTTTTTT.

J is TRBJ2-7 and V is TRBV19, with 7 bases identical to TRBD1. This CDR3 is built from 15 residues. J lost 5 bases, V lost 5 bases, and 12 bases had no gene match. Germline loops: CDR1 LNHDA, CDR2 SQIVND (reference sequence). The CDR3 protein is CASSPRQGSPDEQYF. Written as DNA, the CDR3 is TGTGCCAGTAGTCCACGACAGGGTTCCCCGGACGAGCAGTACTTC.

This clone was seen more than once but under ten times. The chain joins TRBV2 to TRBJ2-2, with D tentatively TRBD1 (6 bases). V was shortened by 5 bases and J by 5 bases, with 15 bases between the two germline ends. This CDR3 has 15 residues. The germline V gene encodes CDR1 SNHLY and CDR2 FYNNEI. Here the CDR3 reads CASSLRRGITGELFF. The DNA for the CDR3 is TGTGCCAGCAGTCTGCGCAGGGGAATTACCGGGGAGCTGTTTTTT. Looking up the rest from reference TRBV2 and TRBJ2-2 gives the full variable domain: EPEVTQTPSHQVTQMGQEVILRCVPISNHLYFYWYRQILGQKVEFLVSFYNNEISEKSEIFDDQFSVERPDGSNFTLKIRSTKLEDSAMYFCASSLRRGITGELFFGEGSRLTVL.

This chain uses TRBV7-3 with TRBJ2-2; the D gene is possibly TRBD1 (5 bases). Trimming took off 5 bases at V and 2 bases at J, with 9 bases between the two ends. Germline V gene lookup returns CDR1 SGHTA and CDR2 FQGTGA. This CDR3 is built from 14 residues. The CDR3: CASSLDSNTGELFF. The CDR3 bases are TGTGCCAGCAGCCTCGACAGTAACACCGGGGAGCTGTTTTTT.

The chain's CDR3 is CASSLVGGVAHRGNPGKQYF. The CDR3 DNA is TGCGCCAGCAGCTTGGTGGGTGGGGTCGCACACAGGGGCAACCCTGGTAAGCAGTACTTC. The rearrangement joins TRBV5-1 to TRBJ2-7, with 7 bases that match TRBD1. This CDR3 has 20 residues. Trimming cost V 0 bases and J 8 bases; bases outside gene matches: 26. Germline V gene lookup returns CDR1 SGHRS and CDR2 YFSETQ.

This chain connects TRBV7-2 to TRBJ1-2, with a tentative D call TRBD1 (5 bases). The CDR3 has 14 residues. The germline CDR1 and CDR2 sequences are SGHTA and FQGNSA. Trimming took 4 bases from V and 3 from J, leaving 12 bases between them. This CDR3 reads CASSSSGGYYGYTF. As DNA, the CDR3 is TGTGCCAGCAGCTCAAGTGGGGGGTACTATGGCTACACCTTC.

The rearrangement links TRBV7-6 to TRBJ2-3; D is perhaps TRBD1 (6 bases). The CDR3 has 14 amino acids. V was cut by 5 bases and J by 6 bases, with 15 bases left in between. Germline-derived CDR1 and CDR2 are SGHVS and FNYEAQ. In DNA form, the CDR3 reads TGTGCCAGCAGCGTTAGTCGGACAGTGGATACGCAGTATTTT. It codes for CASSVSRTVDTQYF.

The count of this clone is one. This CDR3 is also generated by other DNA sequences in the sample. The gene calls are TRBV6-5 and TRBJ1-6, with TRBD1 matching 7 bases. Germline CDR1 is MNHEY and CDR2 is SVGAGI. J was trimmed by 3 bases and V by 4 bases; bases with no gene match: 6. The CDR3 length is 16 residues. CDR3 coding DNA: TGTGCCAGCAGTTTCCGGGACAGCCTCTATAATTCACCCCTCCACTTT. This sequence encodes CASSFRDSLYNSPLHF.